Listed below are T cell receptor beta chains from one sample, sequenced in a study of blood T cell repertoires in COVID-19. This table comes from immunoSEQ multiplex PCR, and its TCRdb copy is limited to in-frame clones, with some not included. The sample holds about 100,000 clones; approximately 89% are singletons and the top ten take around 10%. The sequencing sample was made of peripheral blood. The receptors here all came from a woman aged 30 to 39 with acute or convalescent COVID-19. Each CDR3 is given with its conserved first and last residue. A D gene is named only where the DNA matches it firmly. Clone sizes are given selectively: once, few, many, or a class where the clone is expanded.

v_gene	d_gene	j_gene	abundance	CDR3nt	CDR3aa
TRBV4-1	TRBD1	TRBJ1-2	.	TGCGCCAGCAGCCCGTTGCTCGGACAGGGGAATAACGGCTACACCTTC	CASSPLLGQGNNGYTF
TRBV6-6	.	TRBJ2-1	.	TGTGCCAGCAGTTACGAGGGAGATGAGCAGTTCTTC	CASSYEGDEQFF
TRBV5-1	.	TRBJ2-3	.	TGCGCCAGCAGCTTCCCTGAAGACTACACAGATACGCAGTATTTT	CASSFPEDYTDTQYF
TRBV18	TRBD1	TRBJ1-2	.	TGTGCCAGCTCCCCGGACAGGGAGGGGAACTATGGCTACACCTTC	CASSPDREGNYGYTF
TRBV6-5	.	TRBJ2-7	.	TGTGCCAGTGGAATACAGGGTTCTATTGGGGAGCAGTACTTC	CASGIQGSIGEQYF
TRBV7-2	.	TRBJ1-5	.	TGTGCCAGCAGCTTAGGGGGGCGCCTGAGCAATCAGCCCCAGCATTTT	CASSLGGRLSNQPQHF
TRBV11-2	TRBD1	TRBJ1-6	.	TGTGCCAGCAGCTCTCTTTCTCTTGACCACAGGGGTTTCCACTTT	CASSSLSLDHRGFHF
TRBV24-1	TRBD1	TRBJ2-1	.	TGTGCCACCAGTGATCAGACAGGGGTCCGCTACAATGAGCAGTTCTTC	CATSDQTGVRYNEQFF
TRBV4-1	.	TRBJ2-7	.	TGCGCCAGCAGCCAAGACGGGAACTACGAGCAGTACTTC	CASSQDGNYEQYF
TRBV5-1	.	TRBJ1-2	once	TGCGCCAGCAGCTTGACACCGCTGGATGGCTACACCTTC	CASSLTPLDGYTF
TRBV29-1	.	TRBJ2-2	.	TGCAGCGTTGACGAGGGAAGCACCGGGGAGCTGTTTTTT	CSVDEGSTGELFF
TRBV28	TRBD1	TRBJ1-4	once	TGTGCCAGCAGTCTACCGGGACAGGGGAATGAAAAACTGTTTTTT	CASSLPGQGNEKLFF